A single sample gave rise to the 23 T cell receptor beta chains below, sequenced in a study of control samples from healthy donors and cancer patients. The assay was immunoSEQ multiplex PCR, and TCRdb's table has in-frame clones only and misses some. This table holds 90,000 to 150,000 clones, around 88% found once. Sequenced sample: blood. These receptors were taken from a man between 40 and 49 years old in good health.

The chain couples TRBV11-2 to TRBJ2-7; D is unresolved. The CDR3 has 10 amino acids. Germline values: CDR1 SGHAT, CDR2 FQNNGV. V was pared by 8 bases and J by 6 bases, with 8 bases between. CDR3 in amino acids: CASATLEQYF. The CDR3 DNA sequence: TGTGCCAGCGCTACCCTCGAGCAGTACTTC.

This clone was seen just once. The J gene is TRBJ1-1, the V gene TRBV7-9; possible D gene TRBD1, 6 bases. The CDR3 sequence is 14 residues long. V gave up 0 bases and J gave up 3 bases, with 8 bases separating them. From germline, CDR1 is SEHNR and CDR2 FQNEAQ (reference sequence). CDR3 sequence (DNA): TGTGCCAGCAGCTTAGCAGGACAGTACACTGAAGCTTTCTTT. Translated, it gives CASSLAGQYTEAFF.

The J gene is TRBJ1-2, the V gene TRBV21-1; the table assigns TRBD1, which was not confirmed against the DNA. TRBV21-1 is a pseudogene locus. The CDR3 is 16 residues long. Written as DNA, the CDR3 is TGTGCCAGCAGCAAATGGGGACAGGGCGGGTGCTATGGCTACACCTTC. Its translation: CASSKWGQGGCYGYTF.

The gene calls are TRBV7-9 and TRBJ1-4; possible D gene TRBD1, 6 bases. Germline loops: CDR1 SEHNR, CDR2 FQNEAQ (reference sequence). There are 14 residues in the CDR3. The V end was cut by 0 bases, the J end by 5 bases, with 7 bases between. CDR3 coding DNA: TGTGCCAGCAGCTTAGCCCAGGGGAATGAAAAACTGTTTTTT. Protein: CASSLAQGNEKLFF. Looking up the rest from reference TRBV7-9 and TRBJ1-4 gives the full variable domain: DTGVSQNPRHKITKRGQNVTFRCDPISEHNRLYWYRQTLGQGPEFLTYFQNEAQLEKSRLLSDRFSAERPKGSFSTLEIQRTEQGDSAMYLCASSLAQGNEKLFFGSGTQLSVL.

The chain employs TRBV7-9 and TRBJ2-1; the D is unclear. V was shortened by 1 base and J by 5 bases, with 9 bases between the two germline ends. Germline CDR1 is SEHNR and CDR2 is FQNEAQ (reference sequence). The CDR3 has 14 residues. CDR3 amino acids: CASSLGRPNNEQFF. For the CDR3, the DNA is TGTGCCAGCAGCTTAGGACGGCCAAACAATGAGCAGTTCTTC.

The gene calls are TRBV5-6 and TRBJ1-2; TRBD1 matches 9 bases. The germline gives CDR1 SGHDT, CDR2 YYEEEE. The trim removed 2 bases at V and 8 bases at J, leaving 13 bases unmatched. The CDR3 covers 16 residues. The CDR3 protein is CASSFFSGTGSLGYTF. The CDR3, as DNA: TGTGCCAGCAGCTTTTTCTCCGGGACAGGGTCTTTGGGCTACACCTTC.

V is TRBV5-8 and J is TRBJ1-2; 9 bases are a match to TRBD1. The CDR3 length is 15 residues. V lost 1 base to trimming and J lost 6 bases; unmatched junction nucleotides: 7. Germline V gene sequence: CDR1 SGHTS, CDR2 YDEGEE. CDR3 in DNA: TGTGCCAGCAGCTTGCCCGGGACAGGGTCTGATGGCTACACCTTC. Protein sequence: CASSLPGTGSDGYTF.

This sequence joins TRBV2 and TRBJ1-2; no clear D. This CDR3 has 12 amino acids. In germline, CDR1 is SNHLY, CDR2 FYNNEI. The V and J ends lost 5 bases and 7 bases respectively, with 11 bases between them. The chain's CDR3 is CASSSYRGGYTF. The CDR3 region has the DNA TGTGCCAGCAGTTCCTACCGTGGTGGCTACACCTTC.

As DNA, the CDR3 is TGCGCCAGCAGCAGACAGGGATCGAACACCGGGGAGCTGTTTTTT. Its protein is CASSRQGSNTGELFF. This sequence joins TRBV5-1 and TRBJ2-2, with TRBD1 matching 7 bases. CDR3 length: 15 amino acids. In germline, CDR1 is SGHRS, CDR2 YFSETQ. V trimming: 4 bases; J trimming: 0 bases; junction bases outside the gene matches: 3.

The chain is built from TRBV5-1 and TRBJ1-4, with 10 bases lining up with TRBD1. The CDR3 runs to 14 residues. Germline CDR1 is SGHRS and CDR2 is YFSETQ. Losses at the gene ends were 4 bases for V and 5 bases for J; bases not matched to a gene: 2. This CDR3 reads CASSEGQGNEKLFF. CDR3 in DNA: TGCGCCAGCAGCGAGGGACAGGGGAATGAAAAACTGTTTTTT. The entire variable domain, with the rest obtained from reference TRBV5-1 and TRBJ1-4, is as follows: KAGVTQTPRYLIKTRGQQVTLSCSPISGHRSVSWYQQTPGQGLQFLFEYFSETQRNKGNFPGRFSGRQFSNSRSEMNVSTLELGDSALYLCASSEGQGNEKLFFGSGTQLSVL.

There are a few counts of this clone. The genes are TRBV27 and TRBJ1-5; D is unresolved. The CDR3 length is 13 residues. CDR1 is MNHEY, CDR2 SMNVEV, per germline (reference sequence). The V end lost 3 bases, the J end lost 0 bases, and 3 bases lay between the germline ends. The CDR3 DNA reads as TGTGCCAGCAGTTTCAATAGCAATCAGCCCCAGCATTTT. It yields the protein CASSFNSNQPQHF.

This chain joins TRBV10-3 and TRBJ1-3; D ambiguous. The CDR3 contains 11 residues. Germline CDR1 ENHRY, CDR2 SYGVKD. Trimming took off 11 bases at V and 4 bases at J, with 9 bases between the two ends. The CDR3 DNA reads TGTGCCGTAGGGCGGGGAAACACCATATATTTT. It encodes CAVGRGNTIYF.

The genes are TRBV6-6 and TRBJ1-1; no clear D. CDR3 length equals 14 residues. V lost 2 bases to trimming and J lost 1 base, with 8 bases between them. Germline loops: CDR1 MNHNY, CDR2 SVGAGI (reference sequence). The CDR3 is CASSYRAPNTEAFF. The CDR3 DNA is TGTGCCAGCAGTTACAGGGCCCCGAACACTGAAGCTTTCTTT.

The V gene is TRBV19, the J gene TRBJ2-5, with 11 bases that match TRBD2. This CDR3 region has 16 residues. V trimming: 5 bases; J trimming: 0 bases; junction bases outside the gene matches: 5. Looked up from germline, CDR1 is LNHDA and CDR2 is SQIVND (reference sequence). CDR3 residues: CASSPSGGLDQETQYF. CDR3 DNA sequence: TGTGCCAGTAGTCCTAGCGGGGGGTTAGACCAAGAGACCCAGTACTTC.

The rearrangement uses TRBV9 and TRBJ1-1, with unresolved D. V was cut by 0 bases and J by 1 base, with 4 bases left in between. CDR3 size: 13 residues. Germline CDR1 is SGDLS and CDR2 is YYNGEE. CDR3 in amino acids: CASSVVPNTEAFF. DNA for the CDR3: TGTGCCAGCAGCGTAGTTCCGAACACTGAAGCTTTCTTT.

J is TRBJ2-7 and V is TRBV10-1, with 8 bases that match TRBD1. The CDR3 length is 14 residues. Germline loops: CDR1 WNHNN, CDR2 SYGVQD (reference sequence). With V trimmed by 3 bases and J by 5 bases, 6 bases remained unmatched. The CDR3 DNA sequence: TGCGCCAGCAGTGAACGGACAGGGAGGAACGAGCAGTACTTC. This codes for CASSERTGRNEQYF.

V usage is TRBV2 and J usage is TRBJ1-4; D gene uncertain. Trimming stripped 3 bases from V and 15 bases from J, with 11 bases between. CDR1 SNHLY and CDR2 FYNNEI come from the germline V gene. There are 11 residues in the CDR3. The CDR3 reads CASSDTPGVFF. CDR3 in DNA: TGTGCCAGCAGTGATACCCCGGGAGTGTTTTTT.

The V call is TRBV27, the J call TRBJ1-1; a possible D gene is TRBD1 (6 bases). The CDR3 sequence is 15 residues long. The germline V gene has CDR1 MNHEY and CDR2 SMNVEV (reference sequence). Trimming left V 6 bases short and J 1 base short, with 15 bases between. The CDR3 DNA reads TGTGCCAGCAGGGGAATACAGGGAAGGAACACTGAAGCTTTCTTT. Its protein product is CASRGIQGRNTEAFF.

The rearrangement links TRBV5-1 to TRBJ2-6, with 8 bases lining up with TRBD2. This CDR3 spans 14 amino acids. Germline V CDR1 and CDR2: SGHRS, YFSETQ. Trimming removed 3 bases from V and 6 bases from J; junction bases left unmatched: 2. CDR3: CASSSGGAANVLTF. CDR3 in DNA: TGCGCCAGCAGCTCCGGGGGGGCGGCCAACGTCCTGACTTTC. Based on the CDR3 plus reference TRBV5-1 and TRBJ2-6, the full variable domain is KAGVTQTPRYLIKTRGQQVTLSCSPISGHRSVSWYQQTPGQGLQFLFEYFSETQRNKGNFPGRFSGRQFSNSRSEMNVSTLELGDSALYLCASSSGGAANVLTFGAGSRLTVL.

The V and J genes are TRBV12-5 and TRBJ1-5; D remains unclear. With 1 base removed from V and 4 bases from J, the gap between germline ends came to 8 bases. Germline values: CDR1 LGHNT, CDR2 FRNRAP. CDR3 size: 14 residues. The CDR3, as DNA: TGTGCTAGTGGTTTGGAAATGGGGAATCAGCCCCAGCATTTT. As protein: CASGLEMGNQPQHF. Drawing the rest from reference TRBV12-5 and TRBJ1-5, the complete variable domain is DARVTQTPRHKVTEMGQEVTMRCQPILGHNTVFWYRQTMMQGLELLAYFRNRAPLDDSGMPKDRFSAEMPDATLATLKIQPSEPRDSAVYFCASGLEMGNQPQHFGDGTRLSIL.

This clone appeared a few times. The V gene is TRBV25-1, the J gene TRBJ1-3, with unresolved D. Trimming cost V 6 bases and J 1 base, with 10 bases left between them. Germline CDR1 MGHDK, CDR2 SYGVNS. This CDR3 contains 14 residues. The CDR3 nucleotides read TGTGCCAGCAGGGAAGGAGGATCTGGAAACACCATATATTTT. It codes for CASREGGSGNTIYF.

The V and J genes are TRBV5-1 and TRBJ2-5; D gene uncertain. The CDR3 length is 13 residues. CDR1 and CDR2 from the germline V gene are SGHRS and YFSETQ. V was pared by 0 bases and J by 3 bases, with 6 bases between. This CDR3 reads CASSLAVEETQYF. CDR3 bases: TGCGCCAGCAGCTTGGCCGTTGAAGAGACCCAGTACTTC.

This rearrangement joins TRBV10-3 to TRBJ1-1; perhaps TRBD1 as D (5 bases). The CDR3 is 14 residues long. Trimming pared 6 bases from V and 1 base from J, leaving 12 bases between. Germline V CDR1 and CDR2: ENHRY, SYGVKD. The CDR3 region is CAISISTGNTEAFF. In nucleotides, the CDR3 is TGTGCCATCAGCATCTCAACAGGGAACACTGAAGCTTTCTTT.